The entry that follows covers one TCR beta chain sequence. What it binds is not known. The sample is drawn from a study of T cell repertoires in cytomegalovirus infection. At the level of the study: HLA-B-restricted CMV epitopes that are well studied, plus recently identified HLA-C-restricted ones, were used by the study. Public TCR beta signatures marked donors with CMV infection and the matching HLA. Regarding the study as a whole: CMV-specific HLA-C-restricted TCR beta clonotypes dominated the ex vivo response.

TCRdb re-called the reads through MiXCR, storing one row per CDR3 protein. The sample yields approximately 990,000 distinct CDR3 sequences, 31% seen once. The CDR3 has 23 residues. The germline CDR1 and CDR2 sequences are SGHAT and FQNNGV. Trimming cost V 0 bases and J 1 base; bases outside gene matches: 19. The sequencing here drew on cultured CD8+ T cells from PBMCs, taken from culture after CMV antigen stimulation. The rearrangement links TRBV11-2 to TRBJ2-3; TRBD2 matches at 13 bases. The sequence derives from a human donor in good health (CMV status not recorded). Some clones in this sample may be carry-over from other donors' samples. For the CDR3, the DNA is TGTGCCAGCAGCTTAGATTTTTACCAGACTAGCGGGGGGAGTCAATTCGGCACAGATACGCAGTATTTT. This codes for CASSLDFYQTSGGSQFGTDTQYF.